These T cell receptor beta chains were read from a single sample in a study of cytotoxic CD8 clonotypes in ibrutinib-treated CLL. The protocol was immunoSEQ multiplex PCR, while the TCRdb copy is restricted to in-frame clones and leaves out a portion. The table lists approximately 210,000 clones, 55% to 85% of them singletons. The sample in question was PBMCs, obtained after 24 months of ibrutinib treatment. The source is a human donor with chronic lymphocytic leukemia. CDR3s include the opening cysteine and the closing phenylalanine or tryptophan. D genes are given only for firm matches. Part of the rows lack a size; the others show once, few, many or a class for expanded clones.

abundance	len	v_gene	d_gene	j_gene	CDR3nt	CDR3aa
once	15	TRBV29-1	TRBD2	TRBJ2-3	TGCAGCGTTTCCGGGACTAGCGGTTTCACAGATACGCAGTATTTT	CSVSGTSGFTDTQYF
.	19	TRBV7-9	.	TRBJ2-3	TGTGCCAGCAGCTTAATATTAGAGAGGGGCGGCTCGGTTGTAGATACGCAGTATTTT	CASSLILERGGSVVDTQYF
.	14	TRBV9	.	TRBJ2-5	TGTGCCAGCAGCGTAGGGGCAGGCCAAGAGACCCAGTACTTC	CASSVGAGQETQYF
.	16	TRBV4-2	.	TRBJ2-6	TGTGCCAGCAGCCAAGTATCGGGTCAGGGGGCCAACGTCCTGACTTTC	CASSQVSGQGANVLTF
.	17	TRBV5-6	.	TRBJ2-5	TGTGCCAGCAGCTTGGCTCTCCCTGGGGCCCCTCAAGAGACCCAGTACTTC	CASSLALPGAPQETQYF
.	19	TRBV21-1	.	TRBJ2-1	TGTGCCAGCAGCAAAGCCTGGCTAGCGGGAGGGCCATCCTACAATGAGCAGTTCTTC	CASSKAWLAGGPSYNEQFF
.	16	TRBV4-1	.	TRBJ2-1	TGCGCCAGCAGCCGGCGACAGATCTACTCCTACAATGAGCAGTTCTTC	CASSRRQIYSYNEQFF
.	15	TRBV18	.	TRBJ1-2	TGTGCCAGCTCACCCGCTGTCGGGACGTTGGAGGGCTACACCTTC	CASSPAVGTLEGYTF
.	12	TRBV29-1	.	TRBJ2-4	TGCAGCGTTAATGGTGCCAAAAACATTCAGTACTTC	CSVNGAKNIQYF
.	15	TRBV6-6	TRBD1	TRBJ2-7	TGTGCCAGCAGTCCCCCCGGGACAGGGTATTTTGAGCAGTACTTC	CASSPPGTGYFEQYF
.	18	TRBV28	.	TRBJ2-4	TGTGCCATCGCGGCGGGACGGGGAATTCCCTTAGCCAAAAACATTCAGTACTTC	CAIAAGRGIPLAKNIQYF
few	16	TRBV5-1	TRBD2	TRBJ2-3	TGCGCCAGCAGCTTGTCCCGGACTAGAAGCACAGATACGCAGTATTTT	CASSLSRTRSTDTQYF
.	17	TRBV7-2	.	TRBJ2-7	TGTGCCAGCAGCTTAGGAAGAGCCGGACGGAGCTCCTACGAGCAGTACTTC	CASSLGRAGRSSYEQYF
.	16	TRBV27	.	TRBJ2-7	TGTGCCAGCAGTTTGACCTCTGGACAGAGATACTACGAGCAGTACTTC	CASSLTSGQRYYEQYF
.	16	TRBV9	.	TRBJ2-7	TGTGCCAGCAGCGTAGACTCCCAACAGCCGCCGTACGAGCAGTACTTC	CASSVDSQQPPYEQYF
.	15	TRBV6-1	.	TRBJ2-2	TGTGCCAGCACCTTGGCGGGAAGTGGCACCGGGGAGCTGTTTTTT	CASTLAGSGTGELFF
.	14	TRBV19	.	TRBJ1-2	TGTGCCAGTAGCACAGGGTCGAGGTACTATGGCTACACCTTC	CASSTGSRYYGYTF
.	15	TRBV30	TRBD1	TRBJ2-1	TGTGCCTGGTATAAAGCCGGGACAGTTTACAATGAGCAGTTCTTC	CAWYKAGTVYNEQFF
.	15	TRBV27	TRBD1	TRBJ2-5	TGTGCCAGCAGTCCTCCGACAGGGATGAGGGAGACCCAGTACTTC	CASSPPTGMRETQYF
.	16	TRBV5-6	TRBD2	TRBJ2-3	TGTGCCAGCAGCTTGGTGGCTAGCGGGAGCACAGATACGCAGTATTTT	CASSLVASGSTDTQYF
once	15	TRBV6-1	TRBD2	TRBJ2-5	TGTGCCAGCAGTGTTTGGAGCGGGAGCCAAGAGACCCAGTACTTC	CASSVWSGSQETQYF
.	16	TRBV27	TRBD2	TRBJ2-5	TGTGCCAGCAGTTTATCATCCCTAGCGGCCTTGGAGACCCAGTACTTC	CASSLSSLAALETQYF
.	17	TRBV15	TRBD1	TRBJ2-6	TGTGCCACCAGCCGGGGACAGGGGGATAGTGGGGCCAACGTCCTGACTTTC	CATSRGQGDSGANVLTF
few	13	TRBV7-2	.	TRBJ2-7	TGTGCCAGCAGCTTAGCCCAGGGAGGCGAGCAGTACTTC	CASSLAQGGEQYF
few	11	TRBV20-1	.	TRBJ1-2	TGCAGTGCTAAGCAGGGTAGTGGCTACACCTTC	CSAKQGSGYTF
.	16	TRBV4-3	TRBD2	TRBJ2-7	TGCGCCAGCAGCCAAGATTTAGCGGGAGCTTCCTACGAGCAGTACTTC	CASSQDLAGASYEQYF
.	17	TRBV9	.	TRBJ2-3	TGTGCCAGCAGCGTAGGAGGGAGAGGGATCAAAACAGATACGCAGTATTTT	CASSVGGRGIKTDTQYF
few	10	TRBV9	.	TRBJ1-2	TGTGCGGGACAACACTATGGCTACACCTTC	CAGQHYGYTF
.	13	TRBV4-1	TRBD1	TRBJ2-7	TGCGCCAGCAGTCAGGGGGCAACCTACGAGCAGTACTTC	CASSQGATYEQYF
few	14	TRBV27	.	TRBJ1-2	TGTGCCAGCAGTTTATCGTCCCCAGCCTATGGCTACACCTTC	CASSLSSPAYGYTF
.	13	TRBV5-1	.	TRBJ1-5	TGCGCCAGCAGCTTAGGAGGTTATCAGCCCCAGCATTTT	CASSLGGYQPQHF
.	14	TRBV4-3	.	TRBJ2-2	TGCGCCAGCAGCCCAAGGTTGGGCACCGGGGAGCTGTTTTTT	CASSPRLGTGELFF
.	15	TRBV10-2	TRBD2	TRBJ2-5	TGCGCCAGCACCCCCGTGGCGGGAGTACAAGAGACCCAGTACTTC	CASTPVAGVQETQYF
once	16	TRBV28	TRBD1	TRBJ2-7	TGTGCCAGCAGGCCCGGGACAGTCATGGCTGCTTACGAGCAGTACTTC	CASRPGTVMAAYEQYF
few	14	TRBV27	TRBD1	TRBJ1-5	TGTGCCAGCAGTCCAACGGGACAGTATCAGCCCCAGCATTTT	CASSPTGQYQPQHF
once	14	TRBV6-5	.	TRBJ1-4	TGTGCCAGCAGTTTAAGAAGCGGGTATGAAAAACTGTTTTTT	CASSLRSGYEKLFF
few	15	TRBV28	.	TRBJ2-3	TGTGCCAGCAGTTATTCCCGGACTCTCAGGGGTACGCAGTATTTT	CASSYSRTLRGTQYF
.	15	TRBV19	.	TRBJ2-1	TGTGCCAGTAGTATAGTTTTCCGGGAAGCAGGGGAGCAGTTCTTC	CASSIVFREAGEQFF
.	15	TRBV19	TRBD2	TRBJ2-1	TGTGCCAGTAGTAATAGACTAGCGGGACTGGTTGAGCAGTTCTTC	CASSNRLAGLVEQFF
few	18	TRBV21-1	.	TRBJ1-4	TGTGCCAGCATCCCCCTCCCTCGCGGACAGGCCAACGATGAAAAACTGTTTTTT	CASIPLPRGQANDEKLFF
.	14	TRBV7-3	.	TRBJ2-5	TGTGCCAGCAGCGCAGGCAACCCGACGGAGACCCAGTACTTC	CASSAGNPTETQYF
many	16	TRBV27	.	TRBJ1-1	TGTGCCAGCAGTTTATCAGGGGGAAGCATGAACACTGAAGCTTTCTTT	CASSLSGGSMNTEAFF
few	14	TRBV19	.	TRBJ2-2	TGTGCCGCCGCATTCGGATCTAACACCGGGGAGCTGTTTTTT	CAAAFGSNTGELFF